This T cell receptor beta chain was sequenced during a study of blood T cell repertoires in COVID-19. Study-wide context: Sample material is recorded as cDNA or gDNA derived from T cells, B-cell-depleted T cells, or PBMCs.

TCRdb's table, derived via immunoSEQ multiplex PCR, lists solely in-frame clones and lacks some. The sample has about 120,000 clones, over 60% seen once. CDR1 is MNHEY, CDR2 SVGEGT, per germline. The V segment lost 6 bases and the J segment 7 bases; nucleotides outside the gene matches: 9. CDR3 length: 15 residues. The clonotype was recovered from a woman older than 75 with acute or convalescent COVID-19. This sequence joins TRBV6-2 or TRBV6-3 and TRBJ1-6; TRBD1 matches 7 bases. The specimen was peripheral blood. CDR3 sequence (DNA): TGTGCCAGCAGCCCCACAGGGGCGCCCAATTCACCCCTCCACTTT. Its translation is CASSPTGAPNSPLHF.